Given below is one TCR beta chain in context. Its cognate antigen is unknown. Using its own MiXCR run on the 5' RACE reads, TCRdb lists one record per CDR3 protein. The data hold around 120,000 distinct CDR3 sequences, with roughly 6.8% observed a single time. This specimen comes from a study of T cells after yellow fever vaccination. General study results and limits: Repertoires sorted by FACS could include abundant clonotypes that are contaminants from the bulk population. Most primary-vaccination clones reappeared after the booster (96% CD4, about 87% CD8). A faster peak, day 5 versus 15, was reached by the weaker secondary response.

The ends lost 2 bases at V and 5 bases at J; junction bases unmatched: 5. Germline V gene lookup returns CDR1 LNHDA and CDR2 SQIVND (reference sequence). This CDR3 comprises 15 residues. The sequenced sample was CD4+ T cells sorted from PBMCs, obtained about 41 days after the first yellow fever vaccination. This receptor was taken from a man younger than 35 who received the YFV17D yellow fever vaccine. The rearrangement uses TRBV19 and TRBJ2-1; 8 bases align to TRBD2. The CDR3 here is CASSIPGLGHNEQFF. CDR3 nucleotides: TGTGCCAGTAGTATACCGGGACTAGGCCACAATGAGCAGTTCTTC.